This TCR beta chain was found in a study of OX40 agonist ivuxolimab in advanced cancers. Study summary: The dose of intravenous ivuxolimab that patients received every 2 weeks ranged from 0.01 to 10 mg/kg. The diagnoses of dose-escalation patients were hepatocellular carcinoma, melanoma, renal cell or head and neck cancer.

The method was immunoSEQ multiplex PCR; TCRdb's version includes in-frame clones alone and lacks a portion of them. The repertoire has 70,000 to 95,000 clones, 80% to 90% of them found once; the top ten carry under 2.5%. Trimming took 1 base from V and 5 from J; bases not matched to a gene: 6. CDR1 and CDR2 from the germline V gene are SGHRS and YFSETQ. The CDR3 has 16 residues. Exclusion applied to patients with autoimmune disease history or systemic immunosuppression. The genes are TRBV5-1 and TRBJ2-5; the match to TRBD2 covers 12 bases. The sequence came from an adult with an advanced solid tumor such as melanoma, head and neck, liver or kidney cancer. The sequences come from CD4+ or CD8+ T cells sorted from blood, collected in a trial of the OX40 agonist ivuxolimab. The CDR3, as DNA: TGCGCCAGCAGCTTGAAAACCGGGACTAGCGGGGAGACCCAGTACTTC. This encodes CASSLKTGTSGETQYF.